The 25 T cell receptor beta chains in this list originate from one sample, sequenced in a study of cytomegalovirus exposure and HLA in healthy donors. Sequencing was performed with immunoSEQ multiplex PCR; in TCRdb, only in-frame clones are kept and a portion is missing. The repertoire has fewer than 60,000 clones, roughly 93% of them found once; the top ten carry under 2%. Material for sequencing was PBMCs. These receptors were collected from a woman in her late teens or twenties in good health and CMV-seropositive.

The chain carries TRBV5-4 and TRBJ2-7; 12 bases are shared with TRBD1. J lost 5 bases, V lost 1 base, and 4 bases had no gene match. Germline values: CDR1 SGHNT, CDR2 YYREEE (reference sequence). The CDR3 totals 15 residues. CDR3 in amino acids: CASSLSGQGANEQYF. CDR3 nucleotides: TGTGCCAGCAGCTTGTCGGGACAGGGGGCCAACGAGCAGTACTTC.

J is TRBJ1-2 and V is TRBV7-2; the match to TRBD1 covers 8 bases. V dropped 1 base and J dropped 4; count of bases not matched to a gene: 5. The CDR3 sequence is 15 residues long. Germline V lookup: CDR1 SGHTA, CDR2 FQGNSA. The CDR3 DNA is TGTGCCAGCAGCTTAGGCGGACAGGGTGGCTATGGCTACACCTTC. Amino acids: CASSLGGQGGYGYTF.

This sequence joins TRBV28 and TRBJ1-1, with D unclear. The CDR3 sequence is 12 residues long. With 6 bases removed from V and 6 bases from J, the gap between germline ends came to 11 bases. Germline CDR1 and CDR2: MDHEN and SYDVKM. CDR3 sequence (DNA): TGTGCCAGCAGCTCCTGGAGGGCTGAAGCTTTCTTT. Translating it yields CASSSWRAEAFF.

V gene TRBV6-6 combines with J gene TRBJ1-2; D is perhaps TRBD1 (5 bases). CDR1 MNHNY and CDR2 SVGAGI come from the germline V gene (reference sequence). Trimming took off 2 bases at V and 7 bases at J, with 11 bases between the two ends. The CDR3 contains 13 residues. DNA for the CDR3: TGTGCCAGCAGTTACCAAGGGGCCGTTGGCTACACCTTC. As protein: CASSYQGAVGYTF.

The CDR3 DNA reads as TGCGCCAGCAAGGCTCTTGGGGGGTCGGATTCACCCCTCCACTTT. Its protein is CASKALGGSDSPLHF. The chain employs TRBV5-1 and TRBJ1-6, with a tentative D call TRBD1 (5 bases). The CDR3 runs to 15 residues. Germline-derived CDR1 and CDR2 are SGHRS and YFSETQ. Deletions cut 6 bases from V and 8 bases from J, with 18 bases between.

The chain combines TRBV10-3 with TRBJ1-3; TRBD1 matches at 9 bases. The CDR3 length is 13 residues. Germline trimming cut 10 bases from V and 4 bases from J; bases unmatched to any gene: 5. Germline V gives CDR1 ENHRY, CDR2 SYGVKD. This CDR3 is CANSGTGGNTIYF. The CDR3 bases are TGTGCCAACTCAGGGACAGGGGGAAACACCATATATTTT.

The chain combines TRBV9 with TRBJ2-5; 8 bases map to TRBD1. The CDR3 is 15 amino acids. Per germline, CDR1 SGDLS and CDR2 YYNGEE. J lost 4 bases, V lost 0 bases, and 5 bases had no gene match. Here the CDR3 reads CASSVGTGLLETQYF. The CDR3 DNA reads TGTGCCAGCAGCGTAGGGACAGGGTTGTTAGAGACCCAGTACTTC.

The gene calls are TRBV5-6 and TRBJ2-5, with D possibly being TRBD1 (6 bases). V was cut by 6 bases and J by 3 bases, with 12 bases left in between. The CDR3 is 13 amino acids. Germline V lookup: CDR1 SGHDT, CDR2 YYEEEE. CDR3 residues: CASTNRAEETQYF. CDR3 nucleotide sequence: TGTGCCAGCACCAACAGGGCCGAAGAGACCCAGTACTTC.

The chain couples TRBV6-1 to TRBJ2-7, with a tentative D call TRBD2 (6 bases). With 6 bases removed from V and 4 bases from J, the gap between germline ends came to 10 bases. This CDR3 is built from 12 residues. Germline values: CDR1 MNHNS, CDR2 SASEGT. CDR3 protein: CASRGGAYEQYF. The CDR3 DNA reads TGTGCCAGCAGAGGCGGGGCGTACGAGCAGTACTTC.

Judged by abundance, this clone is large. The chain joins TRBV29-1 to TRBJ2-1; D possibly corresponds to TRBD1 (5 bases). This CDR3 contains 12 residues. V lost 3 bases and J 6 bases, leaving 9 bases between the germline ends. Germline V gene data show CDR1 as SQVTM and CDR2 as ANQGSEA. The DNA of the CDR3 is TGCAGCGTTGATTGGGGCTTCAATGAGCAGTTCTTC. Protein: CSVDWGFNEQFF.

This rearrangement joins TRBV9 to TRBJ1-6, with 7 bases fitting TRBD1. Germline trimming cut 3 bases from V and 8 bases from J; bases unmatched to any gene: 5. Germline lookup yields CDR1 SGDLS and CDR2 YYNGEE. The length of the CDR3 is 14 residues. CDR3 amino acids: CASSARQGYSPLHF. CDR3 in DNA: TGTGCCAGCAGCGCACGACAGGGATATTCACCCCTCCACTTT.

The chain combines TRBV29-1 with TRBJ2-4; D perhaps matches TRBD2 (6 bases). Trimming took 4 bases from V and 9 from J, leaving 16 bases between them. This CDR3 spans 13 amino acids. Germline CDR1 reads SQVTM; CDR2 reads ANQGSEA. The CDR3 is CSVVRDGGSIQYF. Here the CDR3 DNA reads TGCAGCGTTGTGCGGGACGGGGGTTCCATTCAGTACTTC.

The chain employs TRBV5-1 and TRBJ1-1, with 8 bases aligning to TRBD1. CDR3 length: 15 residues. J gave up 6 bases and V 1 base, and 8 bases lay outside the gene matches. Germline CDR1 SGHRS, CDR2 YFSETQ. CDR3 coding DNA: TGCGCCAGCAGCTTGCCAACAGGGGGGGGTGCTGAAGCTTTCTTT. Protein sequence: CASSLPTGGGAEAFF.

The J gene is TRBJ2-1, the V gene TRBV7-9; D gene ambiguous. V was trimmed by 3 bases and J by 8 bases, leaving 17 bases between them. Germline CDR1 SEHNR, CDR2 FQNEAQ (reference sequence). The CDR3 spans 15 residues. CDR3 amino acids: CASSFPWVTRDEQFF. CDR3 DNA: TGTGCCAGCAGCTTCCCTTGGGTGACTCGGGATGAGCAGTTCTTC.

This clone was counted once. CDR3 in DNA: TGTGCCAGCAGGACACCCGTGCGGGGGACGTTTGGCTACACCTTC. Encoded protein: CASRTPVRGTFGYTF. V usage is TRBV6-1 and J usage is TRBJ1-2, with D maybe TRBD1 (5 bases). The ends were cut back, 6 bases at V and 7 bases at J, with 21 bases in the middle. In germline, CDR1 is MNHNS, CDR2 SASEGT. The CDR3 has 15 amino acids.

The CDR3 DNA reads as TGCGCCAGCAGCCATGATGGACAGGGGTACGAGCAGTACTTC. Protein sequence: CASSHDGQGYEQYF. This chain uses TRBV4-1 with TRBJ2-7, with 9 bases that match TRBD1. From germline, CDR1 is MGHRA and CDR2 YSYEKL. This CDR3 region has 14 residues. The junction had 4 bases not matched to a gene; V was cut back by 3 bases and J by 4 bases.

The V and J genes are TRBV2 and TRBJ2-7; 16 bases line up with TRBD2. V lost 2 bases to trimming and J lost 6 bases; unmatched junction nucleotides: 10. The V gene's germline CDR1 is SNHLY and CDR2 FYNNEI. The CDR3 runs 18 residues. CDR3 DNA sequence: TGTGCCAGCAGTGAAAGGGGGACTAGCGGGGGGGCGGAAGTCGAGCAGTACTTC. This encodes CASSERGTSGGAEVEQYF.

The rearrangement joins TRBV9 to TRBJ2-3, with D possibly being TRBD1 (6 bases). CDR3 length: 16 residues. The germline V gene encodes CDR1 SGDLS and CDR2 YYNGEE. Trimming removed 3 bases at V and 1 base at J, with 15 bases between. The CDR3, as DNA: TGTGCCAGCAGCGGGACCTTGGGACAACGCACAGATACGCAGTATTTT. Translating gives CASSGTLGQRTDTQYF. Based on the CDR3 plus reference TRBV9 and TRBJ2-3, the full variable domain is DSGVTQTPKHLITATGQRVTLRCSPRSGDLSVYWYQQSLDQGLQFLIQYYNGEERAKGNILERFSAQQFPDLHSELNLSSLELGDSALYFCASSGTLGQRTDTQYFGPGTRLTVL.

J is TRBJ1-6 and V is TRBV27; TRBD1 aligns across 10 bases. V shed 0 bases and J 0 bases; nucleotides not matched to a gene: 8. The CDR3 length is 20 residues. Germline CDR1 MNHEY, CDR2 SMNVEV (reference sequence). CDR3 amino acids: CASSLSIGTGASSYNSPLHF. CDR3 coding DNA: TGTGCCAGCAGTTTATCGATCGGGACAGGGGCTAGCTCCTATAATTCACCCCTCCACTTT.

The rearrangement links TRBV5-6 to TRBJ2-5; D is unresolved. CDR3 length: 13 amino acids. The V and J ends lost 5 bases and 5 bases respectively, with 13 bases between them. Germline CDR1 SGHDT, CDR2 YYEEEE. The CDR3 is CASSQDAGETQYF. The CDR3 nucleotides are TGTGCCAGCAGTCAAGACGCCGGGGAGACCCAGTACTTC.

As DNA, the CDR3 is TGTGCCAGCAGCTTAGGGCCCGGGACTAGCGCCGCGTACAATGAGCAGTTCTTC. It is translated as CASSLGPGTSAAYNEQFF. The J gene is TRBJ2-1, the V gene TRBV7-9; 10 nucleotides agree with TRBD2. The CDR3 has 18 amino acids. CDR1 is SEHNR, CDR2 FQNEAQ, per germline (reference sequence). V lost 1 base and J lost 4; bases outside the gene matches: 10.

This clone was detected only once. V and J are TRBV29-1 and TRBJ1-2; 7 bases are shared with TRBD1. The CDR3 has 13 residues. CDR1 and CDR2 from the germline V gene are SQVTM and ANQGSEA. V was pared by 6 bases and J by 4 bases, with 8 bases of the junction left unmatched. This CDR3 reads CSVEQGLGYGYTF. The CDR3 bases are TGCAGCGTAGAACAGGGGTTGGGCTATGGCTACACCTTC.

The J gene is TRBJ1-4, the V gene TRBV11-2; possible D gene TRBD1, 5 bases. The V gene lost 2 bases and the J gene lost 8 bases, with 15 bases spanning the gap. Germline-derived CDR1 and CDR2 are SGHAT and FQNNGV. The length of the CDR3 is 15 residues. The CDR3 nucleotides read TGTGCCAGCAGCTTAAACCCCAGGGTAGGAGAAAAACTGTTTTTT. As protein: CASSLNPRVGEKLFF.

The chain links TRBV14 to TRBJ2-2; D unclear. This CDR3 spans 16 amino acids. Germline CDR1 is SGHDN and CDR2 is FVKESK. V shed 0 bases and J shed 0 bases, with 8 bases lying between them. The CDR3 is CASSQELQPNTGELFF. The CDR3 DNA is TGTGCCAGCAGCCAAGAGCTACAGCCGAACACCGGGGAGCTGTTTTTT.

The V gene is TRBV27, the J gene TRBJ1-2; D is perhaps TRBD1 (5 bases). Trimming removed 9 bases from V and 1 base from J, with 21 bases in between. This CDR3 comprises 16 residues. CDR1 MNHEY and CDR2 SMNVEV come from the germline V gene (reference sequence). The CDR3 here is CASLDIGAESNYGYTF. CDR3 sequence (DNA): TGTGCCAGTCTAGATATAGGGGCAGAGAGTAACTATGGCTACACCTTC.